What follows are 8 T cell receptor beta chains derived from one specimen sequenced in a study of OX40 agonist ivuxolimab in advanced cancers. Assay: immunoSEQ multiplex PCR; the TCRdb copy retains only in-frame clones and omits some. The repertoire holds 150,000 to 170,000 clones, with 94% as singletons. The input for sequencing was CD4+ or CD8+ T cells sorted from blood, taken in a trial of the OX40 agonist ivuxolimab. The origin of the receptors is an adult with an advanced solid tumor such as melanoma, head and neck, liver or kidney cancer.

The chain combines TRBV4-3 with TRBJ1-4, with D unclear. The CDR3 runs 13 residues. Germline-derived CDR1 and CDR2 are LGHNA and YSLEER. Trimming left V 1 base short and J 3 bases short, with 3 bases between. The CDR3 DNA reads as TGCGCCAGCAGCCAAGGACCTAATGAAAAACTGTTTTTT. Its protein is CASSQGPNEKLFF.

This sequence joins TRBV6-5 and TRBJ1-3; the D is unclear. Germline CDR1 is MNHEY and CDR2 is SVGAGI. V lost 2 bases to trimming and J lost 0 bases, with 5 bases between them. The CDR3 is made up of 14 amino acids. In DNA, the CDR3 is TGTGCCAGCAGTTACGGAAACTCTGGAAACACCATATATTTT. This codes for CASSYGNSGNTIYF.

The chain couples TRBV11-2 to TRBJ2-6, with 8 bases that match TRBD1. This CDR3 spans 19 amino acids. Germline CDR1 reads SGHAT; CDR2 reads FQNNGV. With V trimmed by 5 bases and J by 3 bases, 15 bases remained unmatched. The CDR3 protein is CASSQLKSQGAVGANVLTF. CDR3 in DNA: TGTGCCAGCAGCCAACTCAAAAGCCAGGGGGCAGTTGGGGCCAACGTCCTGACTTTC.

DNA of the CDR3: TGCGCCAGCAGCCAAGAAGGGACAGGGCAGGGTGGGGCTTTCTTT. Amino acids: CASSQEGTGQGGAFF. The genes are TRBV4-3 and TRBJ1-1, with 9 nucleotides matching TRBD1. Germline trimming cut 0 bases from V and 11 bases from J; bases unmatched to any gene: 10. This CDR3 comprises 15 residues. Germline CDR1 reads LGHNA; CDR2 reads YSLEER.

The rearrangement uses TRBV6-6 and TRBJ1-5; perhaps TRBD1 as D (5 bases). Trimming stripped 2 bases from V and 7 bases from J, with 9 bases between. CDR1 and CDR2 (germline): MNHNY, SVGAGI (reference sequence). The CDR3 covers 13 residues. The CDR3 DNA follows: TGTGCCAGCAGTTACGGGGGAGGGCAGCCCCAGCATTTT. Translating gives CASSYGGGQPQHF.

The J gene is TRBJ2-2, the V gene TRBV11-2; the D is unclear. CDR1 and CDR2 from the germline V gene are SGHAT and FQNNGV. The CDR3 runs to 10 residues. With 3 bases removed from V and 13 bases from J, the gap between germline ends came to 6 bases. CDR3 in DNA: TGTGCCAGCAGCTTTTCTGGGCTGTTTTTT. Its protein product is CASSFSGLFF.

The rearrangement uses TRBV6-1 and TRBJ2-5; the match to TRBD1 covers 11 bases. The CDR3 loop spans 15 amino acids. V dropped 7 bases and J dropped 0; count of bases not matched to a gene: 4. CDR1 and CDR2 from the germline V gene are MNHNS and SASEGT. The CDR3 bases are TGTGCCAGCACTCCGGGACAGGGGGACCAAGAGACCCAGTACTTC. This translates into CASTPGQGDQETQYF.

The V gene is TRBV7-6, the J gene TRBJ2-2, with D possibly matching TRBD1 (5 bases). The CDR3 loop spans 16 amino acids. Trimming pared 5 bases from V and 6 bases from J, leaving 19 bases between. CDR1 is SGHVS and CDR2 is FNYEAQ in the germline V gene. This chain's CDR3 is CASSQTAQGIAGELFF. CDR3 DNA sequence: TGTGCCAGCAGCCAGACCGCCCAGGGAATCGCCGGGGAGCTGTTTTTT.